This entry lists 18 T cell receptor beta chains sequenced from one sample in a study of blood T cell repertoires in COVID-19. Profiling relied on immunoSEQ multiplex PCR, and the TCRdb table lists in-frame clones only, not all of them. This table holds 150,000 to 200,000 clones, 84% found once. The sample comprised PBMCs or T cells enriched from blood (not recorded which). These receptor sequences come from a woman aged 50 to 65 who had recovered from COVID-19.

This clone was detected only once. The V and J genes are TRBV4-1 and TRBJ2-1, with TRBD2 matching 9 bases. The J segment lost 15 bases and the V segment lost 0 bases, leaving 15 bases of the junction unmatched. The CDR3 is made up of 16 amino acids. Germline CDR1 MGHRA, CDR2 YSYEKL. In nucleotides, the CDR3 is TGCGCCAGCAGCCAAGACCCTACGACCCTAGCGGGATCCCGGTTCTTC. Its translation: CASSQDPTTLAGSRFF.

The chain recombines TRBV6-5 with TRBJ1-1; 7 bases match TRBD1. The V gene end was trimmed by 6 bases and the J gene end by 9 bases; junction bases not matched to a gene: 4. Germline values: CDR1 MNHEY, CDR2 SVGAGI. The CDR3 is 11 residues long. The CDR3 sequence is CASSEDRKAFF. CDR3 DNA sequence: TGTGCCAGCAGCGAGGACAGGAAAGCTTTCTTT.

The chain recombines TRBV3-1 (or the pseudogene TRBV3-2) with TRBJ1-2, with 10 positions matching TRBD1. The junction had 7 bases not matched to a gene; V was cut back by 3 bases and J by 0 bases. This CDR3 comprises 17 residues. CDR1 and CDR2 from the germline V gene are LGHDT and YNNKEL (reference sequence). The CDR3 protein is CASSQRTGTGANYGYTF. The CDR3 nucleotides read TGTGCCAGCAGCCAGCGCACCGGGACAGGGGCTAACTATGGCTACACCTTC.

This rearrangement joins TRBV27 to TRBJ1-1; 7 positions agree with TRBD1. The CDR3 runs to 13 residues. Trimming at V came to 6 bases and at J to 4 bases, leaving 5 bases not matched to a gene. Germline V gives CDR1 MNHEY, CDR2 SMNVEV (reference sequence). This CDR3 reads CASRYRGGTEAFF. The CDR3 coding sequence is TGTGCCAGCAGGTACAGGGGAGGCACTGAAGCTTTCTTT.

The chain has TRBV7-2 and TRBJ2-1, with D tentatively TRBD2 (5 bases). Trimming stripped 0 bases from V and 9 bases from J, with 6 bases between. Germline assignment: CDR1 SGHTA and CDR2 FQGNSA. The CDR3 runs to 12 residues. CDR3 protein: CASSLASVEQFF. DNA for the CDR3: TGTGCCAGCAGCTTAGCTAGCGTTGAGCAGTTCTTC.

V is TRBV6-5 and J is TRBJ1-2; D is ambiguous. Germline V CDR1 and CDR2: MNHEY, SVGAGI. The CDR3 spans 13 residues. V was pared by 3 bases and J by 5 bases, with 10 bases between. This CDR3 reads CASSYGPGYGYTF. The CDR3 bases are TGTGCCAGCAGTTATGGGCCAGGTTATGGCTACACCTTC.

The chain carries TRBV24-1 and TRBJ2-2; 9 bases map to TRBD1. V was clipped by 4 bases and J by 6 bases; unmatched bases: 2. CDR1 and CDR2 from the germline V gene are KGHDR and SFDVKD. The CDR3 length is 14 residues. The DNA of the CDR3 is TGTGCCACCAGTGACCACAGGGGGCCCGGGGAGCTGTTTTTT. The encoded protein is CATSDHRGPGELFF.

The chain is built from TRBV27 and TRBJ2-7; D might be TRBD1 (5 bases). Germline-derived CDR1 and CDR2 are MNHEY and SMNVEV (reference sequence). Deletions cut 6 bases from V and 3 bases from J, with 18 bases between. CDR3 size: 15 residues. The CDR3 sequence is CASSYGAGFFYEQYF. In nucleotides, the CDR3 is TGTGCCAGCAGCTACGGAGCAGGGTTTTTCTACGAGCAGTACTTC.

The chain couples TRBV7-2 to TRBJ2-2; D might be TRBD1 (5 bases). Looked up from germline, CDR1 is SGHTA and CDR2 is FQGNSA. Between the trimmed V and J ends, which lost 2 bases and 6 bases, there was a span of 13 bases. CDR3 size: 15 residues. CDR3 DNA sequence: TGTGCCAGCAGCTTAATGCAGGGAAGGGCCGGGGAGCTGTTTTTT. The encoded protein is CASSLMQGRAGELFF.

The chain's CDR3 is CATSRRQGYGYTF. The CDR3 DNA is TGTGCCACCAGCAGAAGACAGGGCTATGGCTACACCTTC. This chain connects TRBV15 to TRBJ1-2; 7 nucleotides agree with TRBD1. Germline CDR1 and CDR2: LNHNV and YYDKDF (reference sequence). J gave up 4 bases and V 2 bases, and 1 base lay outside the gene matches. CDR3 length: 13 amino acids.

This clone showed up just once. The chain has TRBV28 and TRBJ1-1; D call uncertain. From germline, CDR1 is MDHEN and CDR2 SYDVKM. This CDR3 contains 13 residues. The V end was cut by 5 bases, the J end by 4 bases, with 11 bases between. The CDR3 nucleotides read TGTGCCAGCAGTCCGAGGGCGGCCACTGAAGCTTTCTTT. Its protein is CASSPRAATEAFF. Variable domain in full (rest from reference TRBV28 and TRBJ1-1): DVKVTQSSRYLVKRTGEKVFLECVQDMDHENMFWYRQDPGLGLRLIYFSYDVKMKEKGDIPEGYSVSREKKERFSLILESASTNQTSMYLCASSPRAATEAFFGQGTRLTVV.

This clone was seen only once. The chain uses TRBV7-2 and TRBJ2-1, with 10 positions matching TRBD1. In germline, CDR1 is SGHTA, CDR2 FQGNSA. After removal of 4 bases from V and 8 bases from J, the junction contained 17 bases not matched to a gene. This CDR3 spans 18 amino acids. The CDR3 is CASSSTYRTGGLVDEQFF. For the CDR3, the DNA is TGTGCCAGCAGCTCTACCTATCGGACAGGGGGTCTGGTCGATGAGCAGTTCTTC. The variable domain in full, completed from reference TRBV7-2 and TRBJ2-1, reads GAGVSQSPSNKVTEKGKDVELRCDPISGHTALYWYRQSLGQGLEFLIYFQGNSAPDKSGLPSDRFSAERTGGSVSTLTIQRTQQEDSAVYLCASSSTYRTGGLVDEQFFGPGTRLTVL.

This rearrangement joins TRBV11-2 to TRBJ2-6; unclear D gene. V lost 2 bases and J 2 bases, leaving 10 bases between the germline ends. CDR1 SGHAT and CDR2 FQNNGV come from the germline V gene. CDR3 size: 16 residues. The CDR3 DNA is TGTGCCAGCAGCTTAATCAAGTCGGCTGGGGCCAACGTCCTGACTTTC. Amino acids: CASSLIKSAGANVLTF.

The chain joins TRBV10-2 to TRBJ2-7; 7 positions agree with TRBD2. CDR1 WSHSY and CDR2 SAAADI come from the germline V gene. V trimming: 6 bases; J trimming: 1 base; junction bases outside the gene matches: 9. This CDR3 region has 15 residues. The CDR3 bases are TGCGCCAGCAGGGTGACCCCGGGAGGATCCTACGAGCAGTACTTC. It yields the protein CASRVTPGGSYEQYF.

V and J are TRBV7-9 and TRBJ1-5; 7 bases align to TRBD1. The junction had 8 bases not matched to a gene; V was cut back by 5 bases and J by 4 bases. The germline CDR1 and CDR2 sequences are SEHNR and FQNEAQ (reference sequence). This CDR3 region has 15 residues. This CDR3 reads CASSRDRVGNQPQHF. CDR3 in DNA: TGTGCCAGCAGCCGAGACAGGGTTGGTAATCAGCCCCAGCATTTT.

The V call is TRBV27, the J call TRBJ1-5; D gene uncertain. The CDR3 is 16 amino acids. V was shortened by 2 bases and J by 3 bases, with 14 bases between the two germline ends. Germline-derived CDR1 and CDR2 are MNHEY and SMNVEV (reference sequence). The CDR3, as DNA: TGTGCCAGCAGTTTACTTTTCCGGGGAAACAATCAGCCCCAGCATTTT. Residues: CASSLLFRGNNQPQHF.

The rearrangement links TRBV18 to TRBJ1-1, with D unresolved. This CDR3 contains 11 residues. V lost 6 bases and J lost 5, with 7 bases in between. Germline lookup yields CDR1 KGHSH and CDR2 LQKENI. DNA for the CDR3: TGTGCCAGCTCTTCAGATACTGAAGCTTTCTTT. This encodes CASSSDTEAFF.

This chain joins TRBV29-1 and TRBJ2-5; a possible D gene is TRBD2 (5 bases). The V end lost 2 bases, the J end lost 4 bases, and 11 bases lay between the germline ends. The CDR3 totals 13 residues. CDR1 is SQVTM and CDR2 is ANQGSEA in the germline V gene. CDR3 DNA: TGCAGCGTTGAAAAAGAGGGTAGAGAGACCCAGTACTTC. The encoded protein is CSVEKEGRETQYF.